These 15 T cell receptor beta chains share one sample of origin, sequenced in a study of siplizumab effects on memory and regulatory T cells. The data were produced by immunoSEQ multiplex PCR, yet TCRdb's version contains in-frame clones alone and is incomplete. The table lists 70,000 to 95,000 clones, around 89% of them singletons. The sample consisted of CD4+ T cells sorted from blood. These receptors all come from a human donor in good health.

The genes are TRBV2 and TRBJ1-4; TRBD1 matches at 7 bases. Looked up from germline, CDR1 is SNHLY and CDR2 is FYNNEI. The CDR3 has 14 residues. V was clipped by 8 bases and J by 4 bases; unmatched bases: 7. The CDR3 DNA is TGTGCCAGCTCCAGGGGGAACGTTAATGAAAAACTGTTTTTT. It translates to CASSRGNVNEKLFF.

This chain joins TRBV5-8 and TRBJ2-5; D may be TRBD2 (6 bases). Looked up from germline, CDR1 is SGHTS and CDR2 is YDEGEE. V lost 4 bases and J 4 bases, leaving 14 bases between the germline ends. The CDR3 totals 14 residues. CDR3 protein: CASSHNLARETQYF. CDR3 DNA: TGTGCCAGCAGCCACAACCTAGCGCGAGAGACCCAGTACTTC.

This sequence joins TRBV30 and TRBJ1-6; D is uncertain. The CDR3 length is 14 residues. The germline gives CDR1 GTSNPN, CDR2 SVGIG (reference sequence). With 4 bases removed from V and 4 bases from J, the gap between germline ends came to 11 bases. CDR3 loop: CAWKVALYNSPLHF. The CDR3 DNA reads TGTGCCTGGAAGGTGGCCCTTTATAATTCACCCCTCCACTTT.

This clone turned up a few times. The rearrangement links TRBV27 to TRBJ1-2, with D possibly being TRBD1 (6 bases). In germline, CDR1 is MNHEY, CDR2 SMNVEV (reference sequence). Trimming stripped 8 bases from V and 4 bases from J, with 8 bases between. The length of the CDR3 is 11 residues. DNA of the CDR3: TGTGCCAGCGGACAGCTCTATGGCTACACCTTC. Its protein is CASGQLYGYTF.

This clone was detected once. The chain employs TRBV4-1 and TRBJ2-7, with D perhaps assigned TRBD1 or TRBD2 (7 bases each). This CDR3 contains 14 residues. Germline assignment: CDR1 MGHRA and CDR2 YSYEKL. V was cut by 3 bases and J by 3 bases, with 12 bases left in between. The CDR3 sequence: CASSHAGGGYEQYF. In nucleotides, the CDR3 is TGCGCCAGCAGCCACGCAGGGGGGGGCTACGAGCAGTACTTC.

A note on this clone: The sample contains more than one DNA sequence encoding this CDR3. This chain connects TRBV7-3 to TRBJ1-1; D is unclear. The V and J ends lost 0 bases and 1 base respectively, with 3 bases between them. Germline V gene data show CDR1 as SGHTA and CDR2 as FQGTGA. This CDR3 has 13 residues. CDR3 in amino acids: CASSLTGNTEAFF. CDR3 DNA sequence: TGTGCCAGCAGCTTAACAGGGAACACTGAAGCTTTCTTT.

The V call is TRBV6-1, the J call TRBJ1-1; 7 nucleotides line up with TRBD1. V lost 5 bases to trimming and J lost 3 bases; unmatched junction nucleotides: 6. The CDR3 is made up of 14 amino acids. Germline-derived CDR1 and CDR2 are MNHNS and SASEGT. Here the CDR3 DNA reads TGTGCCAGCAGTCTACAGGGGTACGACACTGAAGCTTTCTTT. It yields the protein CASSLQGYDTEAFF.

This CDR3 reads CASSLPRQAPREINEQFF. The CDR3 coding sequence is TGTGCCAGCAGCCTCCCAAGGCAGGCCCCCCGAGAAATCAATGAGCAGTTCTTC. The chain uses TRBV7-8 and TRBJ2-1; D gene ambiguous. Germline values: CDR1 SGHVS, CDR2 FQNEAQ. The CDR3 is 18 residues long. Trimming shortened V by 5 bases and J by 6 bases, and 26 bases separated the two germline ends.

The chain links TRBV5-1 to TRBJ2-3, with TRBD2 identical over 15 bases. Germline CDR1 reads SGHRS; CDR2 reads YFSETQ. The CDR3 sequence is 17 residues long. V was clipped by 2 bases and J by 2 bases; unmatched bases: 3. CDR3 sequence reads: CASSLRTSGRVTDTQYF. As DNA, the CDR3 is TGCGCCAGCAGCTTACGGACTAGCGGGAGGGTCACAGATACGCAGTATTTT.

This sequence joins TRBV7-2 and TRBJ2-3; D could derive from TRBD1 or TRBD2 (5 bases each). Trimming took 6 bases from V and 0 from J, leaving 7 bases between them. The CDR3 has 13 residues. Germline loops: CDR1 SGHTA, CDR2 FQGNSA. The CDR3 nucleotides are TGTGCCAGCAGACGGGACAGCACAGATACGCAGTATTTT. Translation gives CASRRDSTDTQYF.

The chain uses TRBV10-1 and TRBJ2-1; 13 positions match TRBD2. Germline lookup yields CDR1 WNHNN and CDR2 SYGVQD (reference sequence). CDR3 length equals 17 residues. V was pared by 8 bases and J by 6 bases, with 13 bases of the junction left unmatched. CDR3 sequence reads: CASQTSGRYPVTNEQFF. The CDR3 DNA reads TGCGCCAGCCAGACTAGCGGGAGGTACCCCGTAACCAATGAGCAGTTCTTC.

The chain combines TRBV13 with TRBJ1-1; 7 nucleotides line up with TRBD1. There are 14 residues in the CDR3. Germline V gene sequence: CDR1 PRHDT, CDR2 FYEKMQ (reference sequence). V shed 4 bases, J shed 7 bases, and the junction held 9 bases outside the gene matches. The CDR3 sequence is CASSSGQFYHEAFF. CDR3 coding DNA: TGTGCCAGCAGCTCGGGACAGTTCTATCATGAAGCTTTCTTT.

The sample holds a few counts of this clone. This chain uses TRBV27 with TRBJ2-7; D gene uncertain. The CDR3 has 14 residues. Germline values: CDR1 MNHEY, CDR2 SMNVEV (reference sequence). V lost 0 bases, J lost 3 bases, and 9 bases lay in between. In DNA, the CDR3 is TGTGCCAGCAGTTTATCGGTAGGCGGCTACGAGCAGTACTTC. Protein product: CASSLSVGGYEQYF.

The chain joins TRBV5-4 to TRBJ1-1; no definite D call. The V gene's germline CDR1 is SGHNT and CDR2 YYREEE (reference sequence). V shed 7 bases and J shed 3 bases, with 7 bases lying between them. This CDR3 has 11 residues. CDR3 DNA sequence: TGTGCCAGCCGCGATGACACTGAAGCTTTCTTT. Its translation is CASRDDTEAFF.

In its sample, this clone was seen once. V and J are TRBV5-1 and TRBJ2-5, with 11 bases that match TRBD2. Germline CDR1 is SGHRS and CDR2 is YFSETQ. This CDR3 comprises 17 residues. The V and J ends lost 0 bases and 5 bases, in that order; junction bases with no gene match: 9. The CDR3 sequence: CASSLDTLAGGGETQYF. CDR3 in DNA: TGCGCCAGCAGCTTGGATACCCTAGCGGGAGGCGGGGAGACCCAGTACTTC.